This entry describes one T cell receptor (beta chain). Profiled with immunoSEQ multiplex PCR; TCRdb holds only in-frame clones, not every one. The sample holds approximately 160,000 clones, approximately 91% seen once. This entry is derived from a study of control samples from healthy donors and cancer patients. The clonotype originates from a woman between 40 and 55 years old in good health. Material for sequencing was blood.

CDR3 in DNA: TGCAGCGTTGCCGGTTTAGGGGTTGATACGCAGTATTTT. Protein sequence: CSVAGLGVDTQYF. V gene TRBV29-1 combines with J gene TRBJ2-3, with D maybe TRBD1 (5 bases). The CDR3 is made up of 13 amino acids. CDR1 is SQVTM and CDR2 is ANQGSEA in the germline V gene. Trimming removed 4 bases at V and 6 bases at J, with 14 bases between.